The sample holds many counts of the clone carrying this T cell receptor (beta chain). The antigen remains unidentified. The sample originates from a study of human T cells and chemical hapten exposure. Study-wide findings and caveats: PT1 expanded TCR numbers rose with patch test score.

Trimming shortened V by 2 bases and J by 5 bases, and 9 bases separated the two germline ends. The CDR3 is 12 residues long. The V gene's germline CDR1 is DFQATT and CDR2 SNEGSKA (reference sequence). Time point denoted: patch test 3, about 24 weeks after DPC sensitization. Indicated treatment: therapeutic diphenylcyclopropenone sensitization with weekly scalp DPC. TCRdb ran MiXCR on the RACE reads and lists one entry per CDR3 protein. The table has under 200,000 distinct CDR3 sequences, about a quarter seen once. The sample was whole blood, taken in connection with sensitization to the hapten diphenylcyclopropenone (DPC). The sequence came from a woman between 18 and 29 years old with alopecia areata. Some clones in this sample may be carry-over from other donors' samples. The chain recombines TRBV20-1 with TRBJ2-5; D call uncertain. The CDR3 nucleotides are TGCAGTGCTAGACTAGTTGCGGAGACCCAGTACTTC. It codes for CSARLVAETQYF.